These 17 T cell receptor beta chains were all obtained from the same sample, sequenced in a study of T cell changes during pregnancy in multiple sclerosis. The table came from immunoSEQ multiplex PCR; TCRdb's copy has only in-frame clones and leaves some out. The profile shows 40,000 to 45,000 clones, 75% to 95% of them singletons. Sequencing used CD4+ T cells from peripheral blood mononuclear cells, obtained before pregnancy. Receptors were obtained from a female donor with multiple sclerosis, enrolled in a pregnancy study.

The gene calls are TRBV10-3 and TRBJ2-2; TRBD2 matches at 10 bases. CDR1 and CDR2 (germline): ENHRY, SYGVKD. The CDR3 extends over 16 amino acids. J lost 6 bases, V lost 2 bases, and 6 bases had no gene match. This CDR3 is CAISETSGTLSGELFF. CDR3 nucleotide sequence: TGTGCCATCAGTGAGACTAGCGGGACGTTATCCGGGGAGCTGTTTTTT.

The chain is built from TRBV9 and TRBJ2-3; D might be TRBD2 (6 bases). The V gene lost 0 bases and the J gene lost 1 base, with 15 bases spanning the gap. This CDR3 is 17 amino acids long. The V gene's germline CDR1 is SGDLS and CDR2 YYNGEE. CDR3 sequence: CASSVVGGLSGTDTQYF. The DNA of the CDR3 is TGTGCCAGCAGCGTAGTTGGAGGGCTCAGCGGCACAGATACGCAGTATTTT.

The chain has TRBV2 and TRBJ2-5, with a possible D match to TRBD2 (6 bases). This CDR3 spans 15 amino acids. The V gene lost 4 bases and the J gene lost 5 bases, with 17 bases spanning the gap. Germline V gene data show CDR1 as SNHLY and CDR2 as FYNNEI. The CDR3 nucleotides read TGTGCCAGCAGTGTAGGAGGGAGGACATGGGAGACCCAGTACTTC. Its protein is CASSVGGRTWETQYF.

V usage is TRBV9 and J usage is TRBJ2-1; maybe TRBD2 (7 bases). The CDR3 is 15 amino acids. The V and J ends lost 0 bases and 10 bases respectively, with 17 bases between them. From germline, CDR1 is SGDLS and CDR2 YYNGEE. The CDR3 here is CASSVGGGPLVEQFF. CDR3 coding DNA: TGTGCCAGCAGCGTAGGCGGGGGCCCACTTGTAGAGCAGTTCTTC.

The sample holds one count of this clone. The DNA of the CDR3 is TGCGCCAGCAGCCCGGGACTTCCAGAGACCCAGTACTTC. Its protein product is CASSPGLPETQYF. The rearrangement links TRBV5-1 to TRBJ2-5; D is perhaps TRBD2 (6 bases). Germline V lookup: CDR1 SGHRS, CDR2 YFSETQ. Trimming removed 4 bases from V and 4 bases from J, with 11 bases in between. This CDR3 contains 13 residues.

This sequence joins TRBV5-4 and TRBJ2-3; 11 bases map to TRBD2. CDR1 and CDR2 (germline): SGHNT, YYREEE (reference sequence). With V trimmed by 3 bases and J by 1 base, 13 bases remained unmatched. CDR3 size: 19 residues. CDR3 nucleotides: TGTGCCAGCAGCTCGTGGGCTAGCGGGAGGTCCTCCCGCACAGATACGCAGTATTTT. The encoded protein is CASSSWASGRSSRTDTQYF.

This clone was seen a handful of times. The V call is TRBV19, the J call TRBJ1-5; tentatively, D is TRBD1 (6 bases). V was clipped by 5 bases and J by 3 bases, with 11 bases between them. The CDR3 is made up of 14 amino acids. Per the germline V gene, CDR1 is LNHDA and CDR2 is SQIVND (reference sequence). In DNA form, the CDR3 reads TGTGCCAGTAGTCCGGGACACTTCAATCAGCCCCAGCATTTT. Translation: CASSPGHFNQPQHF.

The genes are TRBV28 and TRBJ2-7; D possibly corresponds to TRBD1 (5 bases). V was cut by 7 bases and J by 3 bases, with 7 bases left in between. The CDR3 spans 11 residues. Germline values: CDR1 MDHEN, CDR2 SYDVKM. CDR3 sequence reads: CASTTVYEQYF. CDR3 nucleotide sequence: TGTGCCAGCACGACAGTCTACGAGCAGTACTTC.

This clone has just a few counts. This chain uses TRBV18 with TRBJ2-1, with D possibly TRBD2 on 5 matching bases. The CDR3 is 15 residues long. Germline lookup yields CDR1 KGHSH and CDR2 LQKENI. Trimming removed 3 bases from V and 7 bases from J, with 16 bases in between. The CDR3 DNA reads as TGTGCCAGCTCACCCTCTTTAACGGGGTTAAATGAGCAGTTCTTC. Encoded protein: CASSPSLTGLNEQFF.

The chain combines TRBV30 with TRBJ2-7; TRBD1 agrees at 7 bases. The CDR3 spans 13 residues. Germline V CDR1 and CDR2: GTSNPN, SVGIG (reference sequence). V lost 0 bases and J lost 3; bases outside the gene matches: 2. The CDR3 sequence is CAWSVGQIYEQYF. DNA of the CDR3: TGTGCCTGGAGTGTGGGACAGATCTACGAGCAGTACTTC.

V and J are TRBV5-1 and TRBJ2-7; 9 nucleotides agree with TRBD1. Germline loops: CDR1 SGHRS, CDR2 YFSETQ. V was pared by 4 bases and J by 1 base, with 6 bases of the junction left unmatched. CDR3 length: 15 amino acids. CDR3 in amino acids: CASSAGTGYSYEQYF. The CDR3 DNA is TGCGCCAGCAGCGCCGGGACAGGGTATTCCTACGAGCAGTACTTC.

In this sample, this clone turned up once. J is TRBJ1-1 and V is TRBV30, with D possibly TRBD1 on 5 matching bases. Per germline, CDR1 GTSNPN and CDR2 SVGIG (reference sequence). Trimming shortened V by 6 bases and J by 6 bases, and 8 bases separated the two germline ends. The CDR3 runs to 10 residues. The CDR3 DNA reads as TGTGCCTGTAGGGGCCCTGAAGCTTTCTTT. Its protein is CACRGPEAFF.

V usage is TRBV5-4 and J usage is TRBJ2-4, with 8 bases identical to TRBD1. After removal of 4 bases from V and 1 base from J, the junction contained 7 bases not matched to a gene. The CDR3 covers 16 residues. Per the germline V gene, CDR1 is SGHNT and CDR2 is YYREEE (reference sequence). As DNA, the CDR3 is TGTGCCAGCAGCGTCGAGCAGGGGGCGGCCAAAAACATTCAGTACTTC. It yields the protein CASSVEQGAAKNIQYF.

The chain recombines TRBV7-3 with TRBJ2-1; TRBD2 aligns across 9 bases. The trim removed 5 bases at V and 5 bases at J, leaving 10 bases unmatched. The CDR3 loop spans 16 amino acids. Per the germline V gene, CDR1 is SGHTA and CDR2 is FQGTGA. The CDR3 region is CASSAKGSGGNNEQFF. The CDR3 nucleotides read TGTGCCAGCAGCGCAAAGGGTAGCGGGGGAAACAATGAGCAGTTCTTC.

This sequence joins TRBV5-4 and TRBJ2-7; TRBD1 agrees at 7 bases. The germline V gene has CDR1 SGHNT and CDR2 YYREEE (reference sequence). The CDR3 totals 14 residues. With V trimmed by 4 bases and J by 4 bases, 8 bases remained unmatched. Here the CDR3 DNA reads TGTGCCAGCAGCCGGGACGGACAGGCTTACGAGCAGTACTTC. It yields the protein CASSRDGQAYEQYF.

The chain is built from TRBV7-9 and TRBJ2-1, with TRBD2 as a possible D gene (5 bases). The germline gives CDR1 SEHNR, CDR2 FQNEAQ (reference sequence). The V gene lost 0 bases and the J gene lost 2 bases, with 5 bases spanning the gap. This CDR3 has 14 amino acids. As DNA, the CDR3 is TGTGCCAGCAGCTTAGCGGGAGCCTACAATGAGCAGTTCTTC. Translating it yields CASSLAGAYNEQFF.

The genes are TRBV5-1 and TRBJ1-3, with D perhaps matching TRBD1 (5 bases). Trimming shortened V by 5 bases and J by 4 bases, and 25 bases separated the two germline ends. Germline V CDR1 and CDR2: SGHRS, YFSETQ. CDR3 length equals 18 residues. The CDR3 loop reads CASSFTPDSPSLGNTIYF. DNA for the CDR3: TGCGCCAGCAGTTTTACTCCTGACAGCCCGTCCTTAGGAAACACCATATATTTT.